This T cell receptor beta chain emerged from a study of T cell responses to AZD1222 COVID-19 vaccine. Whole-study results and caveats: Mostly white British, mostly female donors; authors suggested clonal diversity may be underestimated. Only a handful of AZD1222 recipients were seropositive at baseline. Breadth and depth of Spike-specific TCRs rose after two AZD1222 doses. Of spike-specific TCRs, nearly half reportedly target regions left unmutated in variants.

This clone was recorded a few times. Antigen: not known. Sequencing used immunoSEQ multiplex PCR; TCRdb keeps in-frame clones, though not all of them. The table shows 65,000 to 80,000 clones, with 90% occurring only once. The CDR3 spans 14 residues. Trimming removed 2 bases from V and 7 bases from J, with 9 bases in between. Germline CDR1 and CDR2: SGHTA and FQGTGA. The rearrangement uses TRBV7-3 and TRBJ1-6; no clear D. The clonotype comes from an adult in good health. The sequencing used peripheral blood, collected on day 0 of AZD1222 vaccination. The CDR3 sequence is CASSLALQNSPLHF. CDR3 nucleotides: TGTGCCAGCAGCTTAGCTCTGCAGAATTCACCCCTCCACTTT.